Reported below is one T cell receptor beta chain. The antigen is not known. The CDR3 spans 17 residues. Trimming took off 4 bases at V and 4 bases at J, with 20 bases between the two ends. Germline CDR1 reads MGHDK; CDR2 reads SYGVNS. These data originate in a study of cytomegalovirus exposure and HLA in healthy donors. Study conclusions and caveats: The majority of TCR sequences were rare, yet some public TCRs appeared in many donors. Several of the most significant clusters were apparently associated with common viral pathogens in a later analysis. Cytomegalovirus association was listed for around 180 TCR beta chains.

The study ran its PCR with 60 Vbeta and 13 Jbeta primers. TCRdb's table, derived via immunoSEQ multiplex PCR, lists solely in-frame clones and lacks some. The sample includes some 120,000 clones, less than 85% seen only once; the top ten take 3.3%. Every donor was a healthy person donating bone marrow. The source material was PBMCs. This TCR came from a male donor in good health and CMV-seronegative. This sequence joins TRBV25-1 and TRBJ1-3, with TRBD1 as a possible D gene (5 bases). CDR3 nucleotides: TGTGCCAGCAGTGGCTTCCCCTTCAAAGGGGCCGGAAACACCATATATTTT. Translation gives CASSGFPFKGAGNTIYF.